This TCR beta chain was observed in a study of OX40 agonist ivuxolimab in advanced cancers. Study at large: Ivuxolimab, an agonist antibody against OX40 (CD134), was given to patients.

The data were produced by immunoSEQ multiplex PCR, yet TCRdb's version contains in-frame clones alone and is incomplete. The sample yields some 28,000 clones, about nine tenths seen once. The germline V gene has CDR1 SGHNT and CDR2 YENEEA. This CDR3 comprises 14 residues. The V and J ends lost 2 bases and 1 base respectively, with 9 bases between them. The sequenced sample was CD4+ or CD8+ T cells sorted from blood, obtained in a trial of the OX40 agonist ivuxolimab. This rearrangement joins TRBV11-3 to TRBJ2-7, with D hard to call. The clonotype was recovered from an adult with an advanced solid tumor such as melanoma, head and neck, liver or kidney cancer. The CDR3 nucleotides are TGTGCCAGCAGCTTAAACCTGGGGTCCTACGAGCAGTACTTC. It encodes CASSLNLGSYEQYF.